This T cell receptor beta chain was sequenced for a study of low-dose radiotherapy and immunotherapy resistance in tumors. Turning to the study itself: Intravenous administration to patients comprised nivolumab at 240 mg every two weeks and ipilimumab at 1 mg/kg every six weeks.

This clonotype occurred many times. Germline V gene lookup returns CDR1 SGHRS and CDR2 YFSETQ. The CDR3 has 14 amino acids. With 0 bases removed from V and 1 base from J, the gap between germline ends came to 7 bases. First-strand cDNA used TRAV- and TRBV-specific primers, covering alpha and beta chains. TCRs underwent roughly 19 PCR cycles of amplification with a constant-region primer and V-primer adapter. Amplification of the isolated mRNA used in vitro transcription. TCRdb itself ran the reads through MiXCR, one entry per CDR3 protein. Of tens of thousands of distinct CDR3 sequences in the sample, 15% to 20% were seen once. The time point here: before trial treatment. Each patient who was eligible had an advanced solid tumor with no tumor-infiltrating lymphocytes.

This specimen was PBMCs, taken before treatment. This sequence was found in a male donor with prostate cancer. The rearrangement links TRBV5-1 to TRBJ1-1; no clear D gene. The CDR3 DNA reads as TGCGCCAGCAGCTTGGAACTAGAGAACACTGAAGCTTTCTTT. Translating it yields CASSLELENTEAFF.